This entry features one TCR beta chain sequence. As handled by the study authors: Amplified reference gene primers provided the basis for estimating nucleated cell counts. Assay: immunoSEQ multiplex PCR; the TCRdb copy retains only in-frame clones and omits some. V and J calls and clone size are as listed in that table; D and trimming were resolved from the DNA. The table includes a few hundred thousand clones, approximately 80% detected once. The germline CDR1 and CDR2 sequences are MDHEN and SYDVKM. The CDR3 length is 12 residues. V was cut by 4 bases and J by 8 bases, with 11 bases left in between. The sample is drawn from a study of blood T cell repertoires in COVID-19. About the study: Whether acute or convalescent, the COVID-19 samples came from the United States, Italy and Spain. Sample material is recorded as cDNA or gDNA derived from T cells, B-cell-depleted T cells, or PBMCs.

The sequencing input was peripheral blood. The TCR comes from a man aged 25-45 years who had recovered from COVID-19. This chain joins TRBV28 and TRBJ1-2; D perhaps matches TRBD1 (6 bases). The CDR3 DNA sequence: TGTGCCAGCAGTTCCACAGGGTACGGCTACACCTTC. The encoded protein is CASSSTGYGYTF.